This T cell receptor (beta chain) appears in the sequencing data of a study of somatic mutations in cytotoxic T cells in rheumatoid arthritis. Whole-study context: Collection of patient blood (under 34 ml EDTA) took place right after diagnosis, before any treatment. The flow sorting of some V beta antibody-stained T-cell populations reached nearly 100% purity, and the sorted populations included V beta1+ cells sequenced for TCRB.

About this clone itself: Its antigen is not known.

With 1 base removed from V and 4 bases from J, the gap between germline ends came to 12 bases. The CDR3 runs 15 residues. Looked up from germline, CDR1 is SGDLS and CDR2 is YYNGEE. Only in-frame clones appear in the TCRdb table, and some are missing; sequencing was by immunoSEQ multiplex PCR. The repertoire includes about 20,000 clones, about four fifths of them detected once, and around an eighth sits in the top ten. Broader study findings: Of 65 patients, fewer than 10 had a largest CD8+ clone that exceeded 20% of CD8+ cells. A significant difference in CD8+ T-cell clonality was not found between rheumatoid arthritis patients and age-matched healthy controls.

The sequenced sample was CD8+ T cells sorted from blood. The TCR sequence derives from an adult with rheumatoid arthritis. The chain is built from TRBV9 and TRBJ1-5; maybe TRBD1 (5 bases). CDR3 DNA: TGTGCCAGCAGCGTAACCGGGGGTACTAATCAGCCCCAGCATTTT. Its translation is CASSVTGGTNQPQHF.